Sequencing of this TCR beta chain was carried out in a study of T cell responses to AZD1222 COVID-19 vaccine. Across the whole study: Recipients boosted at about 4 weeks or about 12 weeks are pooled. The study's findings and limits: Increased Spike-specific TCR breadth and depth were observed after two AZD1222 doses.

TCRdb's copy holds only in-frame clones and misses some; the assay was immunoSEQ multiplex PCR. This sample has about 150,000 clones, with 80% to 90% found just once. A note on this clone: The antigen is unknown.

This sequence was found in an adult in good health. The material sequenced was peripheral blood, taken on day 0 of AZD1222 vaccination.

The DNA for the CDR3 is TGCGCCAGCAGTGAGAGGCGGGACTATGGCTACACCTTC. It encodes CASSERRDYGYTF. The rearrangement uses TRBV10-1 and TRBJ1-2, with no clear D. Trimming cost V 2 bases and J 3 bases, with 7 bases left between them. The CDR3 is 13 amino acids. Germline values: CDR1 WNHNN, CDR2 SYGVQD (reference sequence).